The source of this T cell receptor (beta chain) is a study of Tregs in tolerant kidney transplant recipients. Unstimulated Tregs (CD4+CD25+CD127-) and CD4+CD25- non-Tregs were sorted from PBMCs. J was trimmed by 12 bases and V by 7 bases; bases with no gene match: 10. Germline V lookup: CDR1 SNHLY, CDR2 FYNNEI. The CDR3 is made up of 14 amino acids. Study-wide findings and caveats: The small number of patients limits these findings pending further validation. Biological reproducibility was not directly addressed in this study. Tregs expanded with activated donor B cells seemed most donor-specific.

The table came from immunoSEQ multiplex PCR; TCRdb's copy has only in-frame clones and leaves some out. The sample has about 240,000 clones, around 81% seen once; the top ten hold less than 0.75%. About this clone itself: Its antigen remains unknown.

This clonotype was sampled from a human donor in good health. Sequencing was performed on CD4+ T cells from blood. The V and J genes are TRBV2 and TRBJ2-1; 12 bases fit TRBD2. CDR3 amino acids: CASNLAGGLKRQFF. The CDR3, as DNA: TGTGCCAGCAATCTAGCGGGGGGGCTGAAAAGGCAGTTCTTC.